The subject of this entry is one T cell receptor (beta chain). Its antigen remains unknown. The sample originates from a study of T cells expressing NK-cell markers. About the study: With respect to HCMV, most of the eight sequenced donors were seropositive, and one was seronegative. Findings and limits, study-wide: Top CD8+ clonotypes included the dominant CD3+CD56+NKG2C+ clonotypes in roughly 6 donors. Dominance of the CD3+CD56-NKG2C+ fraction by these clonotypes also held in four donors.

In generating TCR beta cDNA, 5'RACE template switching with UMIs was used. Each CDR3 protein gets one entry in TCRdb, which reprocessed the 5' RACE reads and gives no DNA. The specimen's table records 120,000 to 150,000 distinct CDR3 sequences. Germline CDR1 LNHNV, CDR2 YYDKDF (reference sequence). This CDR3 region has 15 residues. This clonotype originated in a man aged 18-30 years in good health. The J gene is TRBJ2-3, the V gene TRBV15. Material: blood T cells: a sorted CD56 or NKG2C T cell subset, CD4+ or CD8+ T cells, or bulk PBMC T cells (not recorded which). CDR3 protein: CATSRDSAGQDTQYF.